These 25 T cell receptor beta chains came from one sample sequenced in a study of neoadjuvant anti-PD-1 for oral cavity cancer. Time point indicated: after neoadjuvant nivolumab, at surgical resection. Sequencing used immunoSEQ multiplex PCR; TCRdb keeps in-frame clones, though not all of them. The sample has more than 30,000 clones; approximately 40% are singletons. Sequenced material: tumor tissue, taken after nivolumab (anti-PD-1) treatment. These receptors all come from a person aged 40 to 85 with oral cavity squamous cell carcinoma.

V usage is TRBV7-9 and J usage is TRBJ1-1; 8 nucleotides line up with TRBD1. CDR3 size: 14 residues. The ends lost 4 bases at V and 4 bases at J; junction bases unmatched: 5. The germline CDR1 and CDR2 sequences are SEHNR and FQNEAQ (reference sequence). The CDR3 spells CASSSQGAGTEAFF. As DNA, the CDR3 is TGTGCCAGCAGCTCCCAGGGGGCGGGCACTGAAGCTTTCTTT.

The V gene is TRBV18, the J gene TRBJ1-4; D call uncertain. Germline values: CDR1 KGHSH, CDR2 LQKENI. Trimming cost V 2 bases and J 6 bases, with 16 bases left between them. The CDR3 consists of 16 residues. CDR3 in amino acids: CASSPTKGRWYEKLFF. The DNA of the CDR3 is TGTGCCAGCTCACCAACGAAAGGGAGGTGGTATGAAAAACTGTTTTTT.

V is TRBV12-5 and J is TRBJ2-1; 7 positions match TRBD2. Germline values: CDR1 LGHNT, CDR2 FRNRAP. The V gene end was trimmed by 1 base and the J gene end by 3 bases; junction bases not matched to a gene: 9. The CDR3 runs to 17 residues. The chain's CDR3 is CASGLALAGKHYNEQFF. CDR3 DNA: TGTGCTAGTGGTTTGGCCTTAGCGGGCAAACACTACAATGAGCAGTTCTTC.

The chain combines TRBV5-5 with TRBJ1-2, with TRBD1 as a possible D gene (5 bases). CDR1 SGHKS and CDR2 YYEKEE come from the germline V gene (reference sequence). The CDR3 totals 13 residues. V lost 0 bases and J lost 2, with 5 bases in between. CDR3 loop: CASSLEGNYGYTF. The DNA for the CDR3 is TGTGCCAGCAGCTTGGAGGGGAACTATGGCTACACCTTC.

CDR3 region: CSARDRGHTEAFF. Here the CDR3 DNA reads TGCAGCGCTCGCGACAGGGGGCACACTGAAGCTTTCTTT. The gene calls are TRBV29-1 and TRBJ1-1; TRBD1 aligns across 10 bases. The CDR3 extends over 13 amino acids. The V segment lost 7 bases and the J segment 3 bases; nucleotides outside the gene matches: 5. The V gene's germline CDR1 is SQVTM and CDR2 ANQGSEA.

This clone was found a few times. The rearrangement links TRBV10-1 to TRBJ2-2; D perhaps matches TRBD1 (6 bases). This CDR3 has 13 amino acids. Per germline, CDR1 WNHNN and CDR2 SYGVQD (reference sequence). V was shortened by 8 bases and J by 0 bases, with 7 bases between the two germline ends. CDR3 bases: TGCGCCAGCGGGACAACGAACACCGGGGAGCTGTTTTTT. Amino acid sequence: CASGTTNTGELFF.

This clone has a count of ten or more. The V gene is TRBV7-9, the J gene TRBJ1-1, with 9 bases that match TRBD1. This CDR3 region has 16 residues. Germline CDR1 SEHNR, CDR2 FQNEAQ (reference sequence). V was pared by 5 bases and J by 1 base, with 8 bases of the junction left unmatched. This CDR3 reads CASSDRTGAQNTEAFF. Written as DNA, the CDR3 is TGTGCCAGCAGCGATCGGACAGGGGCGCAGAACACTGAAGCTTTCTTT.

The V gene is TRBV5-4, the J gene TRBJ1-2; D gene ambiguous. Trimming shortened V by 4 bases and J by 6 bases, and 16 bases separated the two germline ends. Germline lookup yields CDR1 SGHNT and CDR2 YYREEE (reference sequence). The CDR3 runs 14 residues. The CDR3 nucleotides read TGTGCCAGCAGCCCTGGGCGGTCCCTCGATGGCTACACCTTC. Its translation is CASSPGRSLDGYTF.

V and J are TRBV5-1 and TRBJ1-3; TRBD1 matches 9 bases. The V gene end was trimmed by 3 bases and the J gene end by 4 bases; junction bases not matched to a gene: 14. This CDR3 is built from 18 residues. Germline V gene sequence: CDR1 SGHRS, CDR2 YFSETQ. This CDR3 is CASSYSGTGSFGGNTIYF. In nucleotides, the CDR3 is TGCGCCAGCAGCTACTCCGGGACAGGGAGTTTCGGGGGAAACACCATATATTTT.

The gene calls are TRBV9 and TRBJ2-3; tentative D call: TRBD2 (7 bases). The germline gives CDR1 SGDLS, CDR2 YYNGEE. The V gene lost 4 bases and the J gene lost 8 bases, with 23 bases spanning the gap. The CDR3 loop spans 16 amino acids. CDR3 bases: TGTGCCAGCAGCCCCCCGGCTAGCGGAGGGGGGGGTACGCAGTATTTT. Protein product: CASSPPASGGGGTQYF.

The chain recombines TRBV7-3 with TRBJ2-7; 7 bases map to TRBD2. The V gene end was trimmed by 5 bases and the J gene end by 7 bases; junction bases not matched to a gene: 14. Germline V gene lookup returns CDR1 SGHTA and CDR2 FQGTGA. This CDR3 spans 15 amino acids. The CDR3 spells CASSLNSGSLGEQYF. For the CDR3, the DNA is TGTGCCAGCAGCCTGAATAGCGGGTCTTTGGGGGAGCAGTACTTC.

In its sample, this clone was seen once. The CDR3 sequence is CASSSRLNSYNEQFF. The CDR3 nucleotides are TGTGCCAGCAGCTCGCGACTGAACTCCTACAATGAGCAGTTCTTC. This chain links TRBV14 with TRBJ2-1, with unresolved D. The CDR3 covers 15 residues. Germline loops: CDR1 SGHDN, CDR2 FVKESK. Deletions cut 5 bases from V and 0 bases from J, with 11 bases between.

This clone is medium-sized (0.01 to 0.1%) in the sample. The chain combines TRBV6-5 with TRBJ2-2; D ambiguous. The V gene lost 8 bases and the J gene lost 4 bases, with 17 bases spanning the gap. Germline CDR1 and CDR2: MNHEY and SVGAGI. This CDR3 region has 15 residues. The CDR3 region has the DNA TGTGCCAGCGGAGAGCCGGGTACTTTCACCGGGGAGCTGTTTTTT. The encoded protein is CASGEPGTFTGELFF.

This clone was seen more than once but under ten times. The chain employs TRBV7-9 and TRBJ1-2; 7 positions match TRBD1. The CDR3 sequence is 14 residues long. Germline CDR1 reads SEHNR; CDR2 reads FQNEAQ (reference sequence). The J segment lost 7 bases and the V segment lost 1 base, leaving 6 bases of the junction unmatched. CDR3: CASSLGMGQTGYTF. The CDR3 DNA follows: TGTGCCAGCAGCTTAGGAATGGGACAGACTGGCTACACCTTC. Full variable domain (outside the CDR3, taken from reference TRBV7-9 and TRBJ1-2): DTGVSQNPRHKITKRGQNVTFRCDPISEHNRLYWYRQTLGQGPEFLTYFQNEAQLEKSRLLSDRFSAERPKGSFSTLEIQRTEQGDSAMYLCASSLGMGQTGYTFGSGTRLTVV.

This chain joins TRBV27 and TRBJ1-1; no definite D call. CDR1 is MNHEY, CDR2 SMNVEV, per germline (reference sequence). The CDR3 extends over 13 amino acids. V was cut by 5 bases and J by 5 bases, with 12 bases left in between. The CDR3 nucleotides read TGTGCCAGCAGTCCCTATCCGGGGACTGAAGCTTTCTTT. Encoded protein: CASSPYPGTEAFF.

This clone has just a few counts. This rearrangement joins TRBV6-1 to TRBJ1-2; the D gene is possibly TRBD1 (5 bases). Deletions cut 1 base from V and 8 bases from J, with 11 bases between. This CDR3 contains 13 residues. Germline V gives CDR1 MNHNS, CDR2 SASEGT. Written as DNA, the CDR3 is TGTGCCAGCAGTGAAGTCGCCGGGGGGGGCTACACCTTC. The encoded protein is CASSEVAGGGYTF.

This chain links TRBV6-1 with TRBJ1-1; D remains unclear. V was clipped by 7 bases and J by 1 base, with 10 bases between them. The CDR3 sequence is 13 residues long. CDR1 and CDR2 from the germline V gene are MNHNS and SASEGT. The CDR3, as DNA: TGTGCCAGCATTTGGGTCGCGAACACTGAAGCTTTCTTT. Its protein product is CASIWVANTEAFF.

V and J are TRBV14 and TRBJ2-7, with TRBD1 identical over 7 bases. Trimming at V came to 4 bases and at J to 0 bases, leaving 12 bases not matched to a gene. Germline lookup yields CDR1 SGHDN and CDR2 FVKESK. The CDR3 extends over 17 amino acids. The CDR3 nucleotides read TGTGCCAGCAGCCGGACACTTGGGACAGACATCTCCTACGAGCAGTACTTC. This translates into CASSRTLGTDISYEQYF.

The genes are TRBV28 and TRBJ1-1, with 10 bases identical to TRBD1. This CDR3 has 16 amino acids. The junction had 12 bases not matched to a gene; V was cut back by 5 bases and J by 6 bases. Germline CDR1 and CDR2: MDHEN and SYDVKM. In nucleotides, the CDR3 is TGTGCCAGCAGTCATCTTAAGTTAGGACAGGGGGCTGAAGCTTTCTTT. Translating gives CASSHLKLGQGAEAFF.

The gene calls are TRBV7-9 and TRBJ2-1, with D tentatively TRBD2 (6 bases). Germline loops: CDR1 SEHNR, CDR2 FQNEAQ (reference sequence). V lost 6 bases to trimming and J lost 4 bases, with 10 bases between them. The CDR3 has 13 amino acids. CDR3 loop: CASRRRDYNEQFF. DNA of the CDR3: TGTGCCAGCAGACGGAGGGATTACAATGAGCAGTTCTTC.

This clone has a handful of counts. Here the CDR3 reads CASSLTLNTEAFF. The CDR3 bases are TGTGCCAGCAGCTTGACACTGAACACTGAAGCTTTCTTT. This chain links TRBV13 with TRBJ1-1; no clear D gene. CDR1 is PRHDT, CDR2 FYEKMQ, per germline (reference sequence). The CDR3 is made up of 13 amino acids. V was shortened by 3 bases and J by 0 bases, with 5 bases between the two germline ends.

The CDR3 here is CASSLGDGHYEQYF. The CDR3 DNA reads TGTGCCAGCAGCTTAGGGGACGGACACTACGAGCAGTACTTC. The V and J genes are TRBV5-6 and TRBJ2-7; D is perhaps TRBD1 or TRBD2 (5 bases each). Trimming left V 2 bases short and J 3 bases short, with 12 bases between. The CDR3 covers 14 residues. The germline V gene encodes CDR1 SGHDT and CDR2 YYEEEE.

In this sample, this clone turned up many times. The rearrangement uses TRBV7-6 and TRBJ2-7, with TRBD2 identical over 9 bases. Germline V gene data show CDR1 as SGHVS and CDR2 as FNYEAQ. CDR3 length equals 16 residues. V shed 1 base and J 0 bases; nucleotides not matched to a gene: 4. The DNA of the CDR3 is TGTGCCAGCAGCTTAGGCCCTAGCGGGAACTCCTACGAGCAGTACTTC. Translating gives CASSLGPSGNSYEQYF.

The gene calls are TRBV5-1 and TRBJ1-2, with a weak D call TRBD1 (6 bases). Trimming pared 4 bases from V and 4 bases from J, leaving 20 bases between. Germline V gene lookup returns CDR1 SGHRS and CDR2 YFSETQ. CDR3 size: 16 residues. This CDR3 is CASSSLGSQGGYGYTF. DNA of the CDR3: TGCGCCAGCAGCAGTCTCGGGAGCCAAGGGGGCTATGGCTACACCTTC.

This clone was picked up a small number of times. The V and J genes are TRBV5-6 and TRBJ2-1; no clear D. The germline CDR1 and CDR2 sequences are SGHDT and YYEEEE. V lost 2 bases and J lost 0, with 15 bases in between. The CDR3 loop spans 17 amino acids. Here the CDR3 reads CASSFPWVGHSYNEQFF. CDR3 in DNA: TGTGCCAGCAGCTTTCCCTGGGTAGGCCACTCCTACAATGAGCAGTTCTTC.